The 15 T cell receptor beta chains below were found in one sample sequenced in a study of OX40 agonist ivuxolimab in advanced cancers. Method: immunoSEQ multiplex PCR; TCRdb's copy keeps in-frame clones and lacks some. The profile covers about 77,000 clones, with 65% to 90% appearing a single time and around 0.6% taken by the ten largest. The material sequenced was CD4+ or CD8+ T cells sorted from blood, taken in a trial of the OX40 agonist ivuxolimab. The receptors shown here come from an adult with an advanced solid tumor such as melanoma, head and neck, liver or kidney cancer.

This sequence joins TRBV28 and TRBJ2-2, with D tentatively TRBD1 (8 bases). The CDR3 loop spans 15 amino acids. V lost 3 bases and J 6 bases, leaving 14 bases between the germline ends. Germline V CDR1 and CDR2: MDHEN, SYDVKM. The CDR3 bases are TGTGCCAGCAGTTTCGGACAGGGAGGGGCCGGGGAGCTGTTTTTT. It translates to CASSFGQGGAGELFF.

The table lists this clone with a count of one. The V and J genes are TRBV18 and TRBJ1-1, with 8 bases aligning to TRBD1. This CDR3 region has 14 residues. Looked up from germline, CDR1 is KGHSH and CDR2 is LQKENI. The junction had 8 bases not matched to a gene; V was cut back by 4 bases and J by 7 bases. The CDR3 bases are TGTGCCAGCTCACAACTACAGGGGGGGGTTGAAGCTTTCTTT. This codes for CASSQLQGGVEAFF.

In its sample, this clone was seen a few times. The chain has TRBV7-6 and TRBJ1-1; TRBD1 aligns across 8 bases. J lost 0 bases, V lost 6 bases, and 6 bases had no gene match. Germline V CDR1 and CDR2: SGHVS, FNYEAQ. The CDR3 contains 15 residues. CDR3 bases: TGTGCCAGCAGACTACAGGGGGACATGAACACTGAAGCTTTCTTT. Translation: CASRLQGDMNTEAFF.

This clone was observed a single time. This chain joins TRBV4-3 and TRBJ2-6, with TRBD1 as a possible D gene (6 bases). Germline V gene lookup returns CDR1 LGHNA and CDR2 YSLEER. Deletions cut 4 bases from V and 4 bases from J, with 11 bases between. CDR3 size: 15 residues. CDR3: CASSPPGDGANVLTF. CDR3 bases: TGCGCCAGCAGCCCCCCAGGGGACGGGGCCAACGTCCTGACTTTC.

The rearrangement uses TRBV5-6 and TRBJ1-5, with 7 positions matching TRBD1. J gave up 0 bases and V 2 bases, and 14 bases lay outside the gene matches. Germline V gene data show CDR1 as SGHDT and CDR2 as YYEEEE. The CDR3 is made up of 19 amino acids. The CDR3 protein is CASSFSRQGFVSSNQPQHF. As DNA, the CDR3 is TGTGCCAGCAGCTTTTCCCGACAGGGATTCGTGTCTAGCAATCAGCCCCAGCATTTT.

The chain is built from TRBV19 and TRBJ2-7; D not resolved. The V gene lost 5 bases and the J gene lost 5 bases, with 19 bases spanning the gap. Looked up from germline, CDR1 is LNHDA and CDR2 is SQIVND (reference sequence). The CDR3 length is 15 residues. The CDR3 sequence is CASSSTHPLMDEQYF. The CDR3 region has the DNA TGTGCCAGTAGTTCGACACACCCCCTTATGGACGAGCAGTACTTC.

The chain joins TRBV7-2 to TRBJ1-5; no definite D call. Germline CDR1 SGHTA, CDR2 FQGNSA. The germline V and J ends were trimmed by 4 bases and 7 bases, with 14 bases remaining between them. This CDR3 has 14 residues. The DNA for the CDR3 is TGTGCCAGCAGCTCTATGGGTGTCGGGCAGCCCCAGCATTTT. Its protein product is CASSSMGVGQPQHF.

The gene calls are TRBV7-2 and TRBJ1-5; 7 bases are a match to TRBD1. The CDR3 spans 13 residues. Germline values: CDR1 SGHTA, CDR2 FQGNSA. The V gene end was trimmed by 5 bases and the J gene end by 8 bases; junction bases not matched to a gene: 6. The CDR3 region has the DNA TGTGCCAGCAGCCGCGGACAGGCCAAGCCCCAGCATTTT. Its protein product is CASSRGQAKPQHF.

By share, this clone ranks as medium-sized. The chain combines TRBV30 with TRBJ2-2, with 7 positions matching TRBD1. This CDR3 spans 15 amino acids. The ends lost 0 bases at V and 4 bases at J; junction bases unmatched: 5. Germline loops: CDR1 GTSNPN, CDR2 SVGIG (reference sequence). In DNA, the CDR3 is TGTGCCTGGAGTGTGGGACAGCCAGGCACCGGGGAGCTGTTTTTT. Residues: CAWSVGQPGTGELFF.

The genes are TRBV10-3 and TRBJ2-2, with 13 bases lining up with TRBD2. J lost 6 bases, V lost 0 bases, and 1 base had no gene match. Per the germline V gene, CDR1 is ENHRY and CDR2 is SYGVKD. The length of the CDR3 is 16 residues. The CDR3 here is CAISESTSGGPGELFF. The DNA for the CDR3 is TGTGCCATCAGTGAGTCGACTAGCGGGGGGCCCGGGGAGCTGTTTTTT.

The rearrangement uses TRBV11-2 and TRBJ1-2; no firm D call. The length of the CDR3 is 17 residues. V gave up 1 base and J gave up 1 base, with 16 bases separating them. Germline CDR1 SGHAT, CDR2 FQNNGV. This CDR3 is CASSLGQATSDNYGYTF. The CDR3 DNA follows: TGTGCCAGCAGCTTAGGTCAGGCCACAAGCGATAACTATGGCTACACCTTC. The full variable domain, rest sourced from reference TRBV11-2 and TRBJ1-2, is EAGVAQSPRYKIIEKRQSVAFWCNPISGHATLYWYQQILGQGPKLLIQFQNNGVVDDSQLPKDRFSAERLKGVDSTLKIQPAKLEDSAVYLCASSLGQATSDNYGYTFGSGTRLTVV.

The V and J genes are TRBV9 and TRBJ1-2, with a possible D match to TRBD1 (6 bases). Germline V gene sequence: CDR1 SGDLS, CDR2 YYNGEE. Trimming took off 3 bases at V and 4 bases at J, with 19 bases between the two ends. The CDR3 runs 16 residues. CDR3 amino acids: CASSAPRAGEPYGYTF. Here the CDR3 DNA reads TGTGCCAGCAGCGCCCCCCGGGCAGGGGAACCCTATGGCTACACCTTC.

The V and J genes are TRBV6-1 and TRBJ2-7; D is undetermined. V was cut by 5 bases and J by 5 bases, with 16 bases left in between. Germline values: CDR1 MNHNS, CDR2 SASEGT. The CDR3 runs to 14 residues. CDR3 in amino acids: CASSPRMTVDEQYF. CDR3 DNA sequence: TGTGCCAGCAGTCCTCGGATGACGGTAGACGAGCAGTACTTC.

The genes are TRBV7-2 and TRBJ2-7; 11 bases line up with TRBD2. The J segment lost 7 bases and the V segment lost 0 bases, leaving 11 bases of the junction unmatched. This CDR3 comprises 17 residues. From germline, CDR1 is SGHTA and CDR2 FQGNSA. The CDR3 loop is CASSLAVLAGGSGEQYF. CDR3 in DNA: TGTGCCAGCAGCTTAGCGGTGCTAGCGGGGGGCTCAGGGGAGCAGTACTTC.

The V and J genes are TRBV18 and TRBJ1-5; TRBD1 agrees at 9 bases. This CDR3 is 14 amino acids long. The V and J ends lost 4 bases and 7 bases, in that order; junction bases with no gene match: 5. CDR1 and CDR2 from the germline V gene are KGHSH and LQKENI. CDR3 bases: TGTGCCAGCTCACGAGGACAGGGGCAACAGCCCCAGCATTTT. As protein: CASSRGQGQQPQHF.